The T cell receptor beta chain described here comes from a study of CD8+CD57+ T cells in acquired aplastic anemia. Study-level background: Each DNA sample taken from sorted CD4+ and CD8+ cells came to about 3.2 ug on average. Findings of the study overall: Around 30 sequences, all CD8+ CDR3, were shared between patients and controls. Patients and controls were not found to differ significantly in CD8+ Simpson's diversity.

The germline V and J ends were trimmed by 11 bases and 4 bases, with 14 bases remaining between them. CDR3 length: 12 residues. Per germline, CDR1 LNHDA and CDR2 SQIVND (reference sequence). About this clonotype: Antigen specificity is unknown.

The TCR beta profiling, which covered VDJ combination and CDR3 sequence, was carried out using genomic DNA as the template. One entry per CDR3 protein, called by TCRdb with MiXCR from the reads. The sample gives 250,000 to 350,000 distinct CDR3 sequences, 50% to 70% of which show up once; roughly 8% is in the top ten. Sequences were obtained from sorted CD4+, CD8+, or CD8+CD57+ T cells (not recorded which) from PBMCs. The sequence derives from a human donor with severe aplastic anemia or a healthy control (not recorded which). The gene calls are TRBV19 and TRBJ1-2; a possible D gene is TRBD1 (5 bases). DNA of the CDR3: TGTGCCGGGGGAGACGGGGTCTATGGCTACACCTTC. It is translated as CAGGDGVYGYTF. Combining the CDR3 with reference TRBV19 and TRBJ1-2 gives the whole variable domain DGGITQSPKYLFRKEGQNVTLSCEQNLNHDAMYWYRQDPGQGLRLIYYSQIVNDFQKGDIAEGYSVSREKKESFPLTVTSAQKNPTAFYLCAGGDGVYGYTFGSGTRLTVV.